Following are 3 T cell receptor beta chains from one sample sequenced in a study of T cell responses to AZD1222 COVID-19 vaccine (dated by TCRdb to the early 2020s). Taken with the paper, the label for time point translates to: baseline before first vaccination. The method was the immunoSEQ multiplex PCR assay. The clones in this table, taken by TCRdb from immuneACCESS, are in-frame only. Not every clone is retained; where verified, under half of the shortfall comes from an unresolved V gene, and the cause of the rest is unknown. The sample table holds tens of thousands of clones, of which 80% to 90% were seen once. The ten largest clones represent approximately 30% of the sample. Material: peripheral blood, obtained on day 0 of AZD1222 vaccination. Receptors were obtained from an adult in good health.

This chain uses TRBV5-5 with TRBJ2-1; 7 positions match TRBD2. Germline V gene sequence: CDR1 SGHKS, CDR2 YYEKEE (reference sequence). The length of the CDR3 is 15 residues. Germline trimming cut 5 bases from V and 5 bases from J; bases unmatched to any gene: 10. Here the CDR3 DNA reads TGTGCCAGCAGTCCCAGCGGGGTTCTCAACAATGAGCAGTTCTTC. Amino acids: CASSPSGVLNNEQFF.

The V call is TRBV6-1, the J call TRBJ1-1; no firm D call. With 2 bases removed from V and 2 bases from J, the gap between germline ends came to 6 bases. CDR1 and CDR2 from the germline V gene are MNHNS and SASEGT. The CDR3 contains 13 residues. The CDR3 loop is CASSEFRNTEAFF. The CDR3 DNA reads TGTGCCAGCAGTGAATTCAGAAACACTGAAGCTTTCTTT.

The rearrangement links TRBV7-3 to TRBJ2-1; no clear D. Trimming took off 2 bases at V and 5 bases at J, with 7 bases between the two ends. The germline V gene has CDR1 SGHTA and CDR2 FQGTGA. The CDR3 loop spans 13 amino acids. CDR3 DNA sequence: TGTGCCAGCAGCTTATCCGTCCACAATGAGCAGTTCTTC. Translating it yields CASSLSVHNEQFF.